This entry describes one T cell receptor beta chain. Its antigen is unidentified. The CDR3 totals 13 residues. V lost 4 bases to trimming and J lost 8 bases, with 12 bases between them. Germline V gene data show CDR1 as MNHEY and CDR2 as SVGAGI. This entry belongs to a study of OX40 agonist ivuxolimab in advanced cancers. Study summary: Each dose-escalation patient presented with hepatocellular carcinoma, melanoma, renal cell or head and neck cancer. Three patients showed partial responses: one hepatocellular carcinoma and two cutaneous melanoma cases. Study-wide results and caveats: Within 6 weeks, CD4+ and CD8+ blood T cells expanded clonally at 0.1 to 3.0 mg/kg.

Generated by immunoSEQ multiplex PCR, the TCRdb table keeps only in-frame clones and is missing some. The sample comprises 60,000 to 95,000 clones, about nine tenths of which are singletons, and 0.3% to 0.4% rests with the top ten. Specimen: CD4+ or CD8+ T cells sorted from blood, collected in a trial of the OX40 agonist ivuxolimab. This sequence was found in an adult with an advanced solid tumor such as melanoma, head and neck, liver or kidney cancer. This chain joins TRBV6-5 and TRBJ2-1; D gene unclear. This CDR3 reads CASSSPPADEQFF. CDR3 nucleotide sequence: TGTGCCAGCAGTTCCCCGCCGGCCGATGAGCAGTTCTTC.